The rows below give T cell receptor beta chains drawn from one sample of a study of cytomegalovirus exposure and HLA in healthy donors. Only in-frame clones appear in the TCRdb table, and some are missing; sequencing was by immunoSEQ multiplex PCR. The table has 160,000 or so clones, just under 80% seen once. The sequenced material came from PBMCs. Receptors originate from a man between 18 and 29 years old in good health and CMV-seropositive. Each CDR3 is given with its conserved first and last residue. The D gene is left open where the match is weak. Clone size, where shown, is once, few, many, or a class for clones that have expanded.

v_gene	abundance	d_gene	j_gene	CDR3nt	CDR3aa
TRBV4-1	.	.	TRBJ1-1	TGCGCCAGCAGCCAAGTGGTAGGGGTGAACACTGAAGCTTTCTTT	CASSQVVGVNTEAFF
TRBV27	once	TRBD1	TRBJ1-5	TGTGCCAGCAGCCTGACAGGGGGCAATCAGCCCCAGCATTTT	CASSLTGGNQPQHF
TRBV19	.	.	TRBJ1-5	TGTGCCTCAAGGCCCCAGGGATTCCCTAGCAATCAGCCCCAGCATTTT	CASRPQGFPSNQPQHF
TRBV6-1	.	TRBD1	TRBJ2-7	TGTGCCAGCAGTGAGGGGACAGGAGCCTACGAGCAGTACTTC	CASSEGTGAYEQYF
TRBV13	.	.	TRBJ2-3	TGTGCCAGCAGCCCCCCCAGTTGGACTCAAGGGACAGATACGCAGTATTTT	CASSPPSWTQGTDTQYF
TRBV7-2	.	TRBD1	TRBJ2-7	TGTGCCAGCAGCTTTGACAGGGGGTCTGTCTTCAACGAGCAGTACTTC	CASSFDRGSVFNEQYF
TRBV9	few	.	TRBJ2-3	TGTGCCAGCAGCGTAGAGGGGAGTGGGGGCGGTTGGAATACGCAGTATTTT	CASSVEGSGGGWNTQYF
TRBV27	.	.	TRBJ2-7	TGTGCCAGCAGTTTGAGTGGGAGTTACTACGAGCAGTACTTC	CASSLSGSYYEQYF
TRBV9	.	TRBD1	TRBJ2-7	TGTGCCAGCAGCGGACAGGGCTACGAGCAGTACTTC	CASSGQGYEQYF
TRBV7-9	.	TRBD2	TRBJ2-2	TGTGCCAGCAGCCCCCGACTAGCGGAGTACACCGGGGAGCTGTTTTTT	CASSPRLAEYTGELFF
TRBV6-4	.	TRBD2	TRBJ2-7	TGTGCCAGCAGTGAAAGGGGAGGGACTACCTCCTACGAGCAGTACTTC	CASSERGGTTSYEQYF
TRBV27	once	.	TRBJ2-6	TGTGCCAGCGGTTCTCGTTCTGGGGCCAACGTCCTGACTTTC	CASGSRSGANVLTF
TRBV30	.	TRBD2	TRBJ2-5	TGTGCCCCGGGACTAGCGGGAGTGGGGGAGACCCAGTACTTC	CAPGLAGVGETQYF
TRBV5-1	few	TRBD1	TRBJ2-7	TGCGCCAGCAGCTTGGGGGGACAGGGGTCCTTCTACGAGCAGTACTTC	CASSLGGQGSFYEQYF
TRBV5-4	.	.	TRBJ2-5	TGTGCCAGCAGCTTGTGGGTAGCGGAGACCCAGTACTTC	CASSLWVAETQYF
TRBV6-5	.	.	TRBJ1-3	TGTGCCAGCAGTCCCCCGTCCGCGGATCCTGGCACCATATATTTT	CASSPPSADPGTIYF
TRBV7-3	.	.	TRBJ2-3	TGTGCCAGCAGCTTACGGTGGGGGCCCACAGATACGCAGTATTTT	CASSLRWGPTDTQYF
TRBV14	.	.	TRBJ2-3	TGTGCCAGCAGCCATCTCGGCCAGGTCGCAGATACGCAGTATTTT	CASSHLGQVADTQYF
TRBV28	.	.	TRBJ2-7	TGTGCCAGCAGTTTAGTCCGGGAGAAACCGTACGAGCAGTACTTC	CASSLVREKPYEQYF
TRBV4-2	few	.	TRBJ2-7	TGTGCCAGCAGCCAAGAGCAAGCGGAGCCCCACGAGCAGTACTTC	CASSQEQAEPHEQYF
TRBV7-2	.	.	TRBJ2-5	TGTGCCAGCAGCTTCCAATACGGTGAAGAGACCCAGTACTTC	CASSFQYGEETQYF
TRBV4-3	.	.	TRBJ2-3	TGCGCCAGCAGCCAAGAGTTACTAGCACGGGATACGCAGTATTTT	CASSQELLARDTQYF
TRBV30	.	TRBD2	TRBJ2-3	TGTGCCTGGAGTGTGGGACTAGCGGGGGGGGCAGATACGCAGTATTTT	CAWSVGLAGGADTQYF